This T cell receptor (beta chain) is from a study of blood T cells in healthy people across ages. This clonotype has a handful of counts. A second PCR, run for roughly 7 to 11 cycles, used a sample-barcoded 5' primer plus a J-beta primer mix. TCRdb analysed the 5' RACE reads with MiXCR anew, one entry per CDR3 protein. This table holds around 970,000 distinct CDR3 sequences, roughly 51% found once. V lost 5 bases and J lost 4, with 15 bases in between. Germline V gene lookup returns CDR1 DFQATT and CDR2 SNEGSKA (reference sequence). The CDR3 has 13 residues. The sequence was collected from a woman aged 60-75 years in good health. Sequencing was carried out using blood. The rearrangement joins TRBV20-1 to TRBJ2-7, with a possible D match to TRBD2 (6 bases). The CDR3 is CSAPVGGNYEQYF. Here the CDR3 DNA reads TGCAGTGCTCCAGTGGGAGGAAATTACGAGCAGTACTTC.